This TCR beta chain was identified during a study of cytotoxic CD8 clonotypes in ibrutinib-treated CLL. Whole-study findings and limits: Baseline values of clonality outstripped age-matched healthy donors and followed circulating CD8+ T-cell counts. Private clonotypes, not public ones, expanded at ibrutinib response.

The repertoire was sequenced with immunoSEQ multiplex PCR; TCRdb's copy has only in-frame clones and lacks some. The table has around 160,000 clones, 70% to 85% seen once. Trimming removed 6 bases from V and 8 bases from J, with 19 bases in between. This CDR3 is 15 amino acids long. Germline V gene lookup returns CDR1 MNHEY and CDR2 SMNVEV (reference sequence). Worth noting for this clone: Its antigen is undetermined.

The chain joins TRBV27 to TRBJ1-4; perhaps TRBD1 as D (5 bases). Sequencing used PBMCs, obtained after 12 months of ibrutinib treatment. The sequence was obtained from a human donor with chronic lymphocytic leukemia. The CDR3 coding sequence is TGTGCCAGCAGACTCCGACAGTACGGTATGGAAAAACTGTTTTTT. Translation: CASRLRQYGMEKLFF.